The rows below give T cell receptor beta chains drawn from one sample of a study of CD8 T cells in Susac syndrome. TCRdb analysed the immunoSEQ multiplex PCR reads with MiXCR anew, one entry per CDR3 protein. This sample has 100,000 to 150,000 distinct CDR3 sequences; 80% to 95% occur once, and the top ten carry approximately 0.31%. The sample taken for sequencing was CD8+ T cells from PBMCs. These receptors came from a human donor with multiple sclerosis. Both conserved end residues are part of each CDR3. Each record gives: V gene, J gene, clone size, D gene, CDR3 protein, CDR3 DNA. D genes are given only for firm matches. Size is omitted from some rows. Given values are once, few, many or a class for expanded clones.

>TRBV19|TRBJ2-1|once|NA
CASSIRGGRRNEQFF
TGTGCCAGTAGTATTAGGGGGGGGAGACGCAATGAGCAGTTCTTC
>TRBV28|TRBJ1-1|NA|NA
CASSSGWGTEAFF
TGTGCCAGCAGTTCAGGGTGGGGAACTGAAGCTTTCTTT
>TRBV7-9|TRBJ2-5|NA|NA
CASIEPEGLRGAETQYF
TGTGCCAGCATAGAGCCGGAGGGACTTAGGGGGGCTGAGACCCAGTACTTC
>TRBV13|TRBJ1-2|NA|TRBD1
CASSPDRDANYGYTF
TGTGCCAGCAGCCCGGACAGGGATGCTAACTATGGCTACACCTTC
>TRBV20-1|TRBJ2-5|NA|TRBD2
CSARPTSGRASETQYF
TGCAGTGCTAGACCTACTAGCGGGAGGGCCTCGGAGACCCAGTACTTC
>TRBV2|TRBJ2-1|NA|TRBD2
CASSSLAEYNEQFF
TGTGCCAGCAGTTCCCTAGCGGAGTACAATGAGCAGTTCTTC
>TRBV20-1|TRBJ2-5|NA|NA
CSAMVGAGRETQYF
TGCAGTGCTATGGTTGGGGCGGGACGAGAGACCCAGTACTTC
>TRBV25-1|TRBJ2-1|NA|TRBD2
CASSERGGLAGQEQFF
TGTGCCAGCAGTGAAAGGGGCGGGCTAGCGGGACAGGAGCAGTTCTTC
>TRBV20-1|TRBJ2-1|NA|NA
CSARDYGSPNNEQFF
TGCAGTGCTAGAGATTATGGGTCCCCAAACAATGAGCAGTTCTTC
>TRBV20-1|TRBJ2-7|NA|TRBD2
CSARASGGYEQYF
TGCAGTGCTAGAGCTAGCGGGGGTTACGAGCAGTACTTC
>TRBV9|TRBJ1-5|NA|TRBD1
CASSVATRGQEQPQHF
TGTGCCAGCAGCGTAGCTACCAGGGGGCAGGAACAGCCCCAGCATTTT
>TRBV12-3/TRBV12-4|TRBJ2-2|NA|NA
CASSLKGPRELFF
TGTGCCAGCAGTTTAAAGGGACCGAGGGAGCTGTTTTTT
>TRBV6-5|TRBJ2-1|NA|TRBD2
CASSYGPSGKFRDEQFF
TGTGCCAGCAGTTACGGCCCTAGCGGGAAATTTAGAGATGAGCAGTTCTTC
>TRBV9|TRBJ2-1|NA|TRBD1
CASSVAGTEYNEQFF
TGTGCCAGCAGCGTAGCGGGGACAGAGTACAATGAGCAGTTCTTC
>TRBV12-3/TRBV12-4|TRBJ2-7|NA|NA
CASSWELRYEQYF
TGTGCCAGCAGTTGGGAACTGCGCTACGAGCAGTACTTC
>TRBV9|TRBJ1-2|NA|NA
CASSVGAAGGYTF
TGTGCCAGCAGCGTAGGGGCAGCAGGGGGCTACACCTTC
>TRBV5-6|TRBJ2-1|NA|NA
CASSFSGRWNEQFF
TGTGCCAGCAGCTTCAGTGGGAGATGGAATGAGCAGTTCTTC
>TRBV14|TRBJ1-5|NA|NA
CASSEGQGGQPQHF
TGTGCCAGCAGCGAGGGTCAGGGAGGTCAGCCCCAGCATTTT
>TRBV10-3|TRBJ2-2|NA|NA
CAIWMSGELFF
TGTGCCATCTGGATGTCCGGGGAGCTGTTTTTT
>TRBV20-1|TRBJ2-3|NA|NA
CSARDHETSTDTQYF
TGCAGTGCTAGAGATCATGAGACTAGCACAGATACGCAGTATTTT
>TRBV30|TRBJ1-5|NA|NA
CAWSPTPTGTQHF
TGTGCCTGGAGTCCTACCCCCACCGGCACCCAGCATTTT
>TRBV9|TRBJ2-3|once|TRBD1
CASSVSGQVGDTQYF
TGTGCCAGCAGCGTGTCGGGACAGGTAGGAGATACGCAGTATTTT
>TRBV24-1|TRBJ2-1|once|NA
CATSDLTREGRSYNEQFF
TGTGCCACCAGTGATTTGACCCGAGAAGGGCGATCCTACAATGAGCAGTTCTTC
>TRBV19|TRBJ2-3|NA|TRBD2
CASSTRLAPSTDTQYF
TGTGCCAGTAGTACCCGACTAGCGCCGAGCACAGATACGCAGTATTTT
>TRBV7-2|TRBJ2-5|NA|TRBD2
CASSLGLAGDETQYF
TGTGCCAGCAGCTTGGGACTAGCGGGAGATGAGACCCAGTACTTC
>TRBV6-1|TRBJ1-1|NA|NA
CASNLNPDTEAFF
TGTGCCAGCAACCTAAACCCCGACACTGAAGCTTTCTTT
>TRBV27|TRBJ2-5|NA|NA
CASSLYGGETQYF
TGTGCCAGCAGTTTATATGGGGGGGAGACCCAGTACTTC
>TRBV25-1|TRBJ1-2|once|NA
CASSEYGGFAF
TGTGCCAGCAGTGAATATGGGGGGTTCGCCTTC
>TRBV11-3|TRBJ2-7|few|NA
CASSSGAGTYEQYF
TGTGCCAGCAGCTCGGGGGCGGGAACCTACGAGCAGTACTTC
>TRBV9|TRBJ1-3|NA|TRBD1
CASSPTGNSGNTIYF
TGTGCCAGCAGCCCGACAGGGAACTCTGGAAACACCATATATTTT
>TRBV29-1|TRBJ2-1|NA|NA
CSVVTEESYNEQFF
TGCAGCGTTGTAACTGAAGAGTCCTACAATGAGCAGTTCTTC
>TRBV2|TRBJ2-6|NA|NA
CASNPPSYGANVLTF
TGTGCCAGCAACCCCCCTAGCTATGGGGCCAACGTCCTGACTTTC
>TRBV3-1|TRBJ2-3|NA|NA
CASSQEGQTSTDTQYF
TGTGCCAGCAGCCAGGAGGGACAGACTAGCACAGATACGCAGTATTTT
>TRBV29-1|TRBJ2-7|NA|TRBD1
CSAWTGGDEQYF
TGCAGCGCCTGGACAGGGGGCGACGAGCAGTACTTC
>TRBV9|TRBJ1-2|NA|TRBD1
CASSPSGGYGYTF
TGTGCCAGCAGCCCCTCAGGGGGCTATGGCTACACCTTC
>TRBV7-9|TRBJ2-2|NA|NA
CASSLSASPHGELFF
TGTGCCAGCAGCTTATCGGCTAGCCCTCACGGGGAGCTGTTTTTT
>TRBV4-1|TRBJ2-7|NA|TRBD1
CASSFLGQGPYEQYF
TGCGCCAGCAGCTTTCTCGGACAGGGCCCCTACGAGCAGTACTTC
>TRBV7-9|TRBJ2-5|NA|TRBD2
CASSLRTSGAQETQYF
TGTGCCAGCAGCTTAAGGACTAGCGGCGCTCAAGAGACCCAGTACTTC
>TRBV12-3/TRBV12-4|TRBJ2-1|NA|NA
CASSSIPAAGDEQFF
TGTGCCAGCAGTTCCATCCCCGCAGCCGGGGATGAGCAGTTCTTC
>TRBV7-2|TRBJ2-7|NA|NA
CASSPRQAEFYEQYF
TGTGCCAGCAGCCCACGACAGGCCGAATTCTACGAGCAGTACTTC
>TRBV19|TRBJ2-7|NA|NA
CASSIQPGPDEQYF
TGTGCCAGTAGTATCCAGCCGGGGCCCGACGAGCAGTACTTC
>TRBV9|TRBJ1-2|NA|NA
CASSVVTGSGRDGYTF
TGTGCCAGCAGCGTAGTGACTGGATCTGGCAGGGATGGCTACACCTTC
>TRBV9|TRBJ1-1|NA|NA
CASSVSGAATNTEAFF
TGTGCCAGCAGCGTTTCTGGGGCAGCTACGAACACTGAAGCTTTCTTT
>TRBV7-9|TRBJ1-5|NA|TRBD1
CASSSTGGRGNQPQHF
TGTGCCAGCAGCTCCACAGGGGGCCGGGGCAATCAGCCCCAGCATTTT
>TRBV27|TRBJ1-6|NA|NA
CASTHFPRGDNSPLHF
TGTGCCAGCACCCACTTCCCCCGGGGGGATAATTCACCCCTCCACTTT
>TRBV27|TRBJ2-2|NA|NA
CASSFYSRGGELFF
TGTGCCAGCAGTTTCTATTCCCGGGGCGGGGAGCTGTTTTTT
>TRBV20-1|TRBJ2-1|NA|NA
CSARDIIGSSYNEQFF
TGCAGTGCTAGAGATATAATCGGGAGCTCCTACAATGAGCAGTTCTTC